The rows below give T cell receptor beta chains drawn from one sample of a study of CD8 T cells in Susac syndrome. TCRdb processed the immunoSEQ multiplex PCR reads anew with MiXCR; each CDR3 protein has one entry. The sample shows about 130,000 distinct CDR3 sequences, 95% of them seen only once. Sequencing used CD8+ T cells from PBMCs. These receptors all stem from a human donor with Susac syndrome. Each CDR3 is given with its conserved first and last residue. The order of the fields is D gene, V gene, J gene, CDR3 DNA, CDR3 protein. A D gene is named only where the DNA matches it firmly.

NA	TRBV4-1	TRBJ2-2	TGCGCCAGCAGTCTCATAGGGGATTGGGGGGAGCTGTTTTTT	CASSLIGDWGELFF
NA	TRBV11-1	TRBJ2-7	TGTGCCAGCAGCTTCAACTCCTACGAGCAGTACTTC	CASSFNSYEQYF
TRBD2	TRBV13	TRBJ2-1	TGTGCCAGCAGCAATTCCGGGACTAGTAACGATGAGCAGTTCTTC	CASSNSGTSNDEQFF
NA	TRBV20-1	TRBJ2-7	TGCAGTGCTAGGAAGGGGAGCTACGAGCAGTACTTC	CSARKGSYEQYF
NA	TRBV2	TRBJ2-3	TGTGCCAGCAGTGAGATGGCTAGCGAGGCGGATACGCAGTATTTT	CASSEMASEADTQYF
NA	TRBV19	TRBJ2-5	TGTGCCAGTAGTATTACGGGACCCCAAGAGACCCAGTACTTC	CASSITGPQETQYF
NA	TRBV28	TRBJ2-3	TGTGCCAGCAGTTCCCCGGGGGGCATTATAGATACGCAGTATTTT	CASSSPGGIIDTQYF
NA	TRBV2	TRBJ2-7	TGTGCCAGCAGTATACCGGGACCCTACGAGCAGTACTTC	CASSIPGPYEQYF
NA	TRBV6-5	TRBJ1-2	TGTGCCAGCAGTTACTCGACCGTGTCTGGCTACACCTTC	CASSYSTVSGYTF
NA	TRBV4-2	TRBJ2-3	TGTGCCAGCAGCCAAGATCAACCGGGCGGCACAGATACGCAGTATTTT	CASSQDQPGGTDTQYF